The TCR beta chain described here comes from a study of blood T cell repertoires in COVID-19. At the level of the study: Donors in the United States, Italy and Spain gave samples during acute or convalescent COVID-19.

The CDR3 contains 14 residues. The J segment lost 7 bases and the V segment lost 3 bases, leaving 6 bases of the junction unmatched. Germline CDR1 and CDR2: SGHRS and YFSETQ. In the study's own analysis: Reference gene primers were amplified, and this amplification served to estimate nucleated cell counts. The method was immunoSEQ multiplex PCR; TCRdb's version includes in-frame clones alone and lacks a portion of them. The DNA gave D and trimming, while V, J and clone size come from that table. The table records tens of thousands of clones, about 85% of them present only once. The TCR was taken from a woman in her fifties or sixties with active COVID-19. The gene calls are TRBV5-1 and TRBJ1-4; 7 nucleotides align to TRBD1. The material sequenced was peripheral blood. The CDR3 nucleotides are TGCGCCAGCAGCTCAACAGGGGATAGTGAAAAACTGTTTTTT. Translation: CASSSTGDSEKLFF.